The rows below give T cell receptor beta chains drawn from one sample of a study of shared clonotypes between healthy human individuals. Method: immunoSEQ multiplex PCR; TCRdb's copy keeps in-frame clones and lacks some. The sample lists some 1,600,000 clones, 95% to 99% seen once, with 0.4% to 0.55% in the top ten. Specimen: naive CD4+ T cells sorted from blood. Source of these receptors: a man aged 30 to 39 in good health. Both conserved end residues are part of each CDR3.

J: TRBJ2-1
V: TRBV11-1
CDR3: CASSLEAGFLPEQFF

J: TRBJ2-5
V: TRBV18
CDR3: CASSPKAQYQETQYF

J: TRBJ1-5
V: TRBV30
CDR3: CAWRTGGTGNQPQHF

J: TRBJ1-1
V: TRBV30
CDR3: CAWKRQGGLTEAFF

J: TRBJ1-2
V: TRBV11-2
CDR3: CASSSGVTGYTF

J: TRBJ1-3
V: TRBV19
CDR3: CATRTAGNTIYF

J: TRBJ2-5
V: TRBV11-2
CDR3: CASRGTSGPGIQETQYF

J: TRBJ2-7
V: TRBV27
CDR3: CASSRPDRVGYEQYF

J: TRBJ1-3
V: TRBV7-9
CDR3: CASSQQTDGNTIYF

J: TRBJ1-5
V: TRBV7-9
CDR3: CASSLGTALNQPQHF

J: TRBJ1-5
V: TRBV6-1
CDR3: CASSEASSGGNQPQHF

J: TRBJ2-1
V: TRBV30
CDR3: CAWKDGDSEQFF

J: TRBJ2-3
V: TRBV7-2
CDR3: CASSDPLAAPSTDTQYF

J: TRBJ2-7
V: TRBV6-1
CDR3: CASSEGLAGGPLTYEQYF

J: TRBJ2-7
V: TRBV5-1
CDR3: CASSLQGSPGEQYF

J: TRBJ2-7
V: TRBV28
CDR3: CASISPGGPPTEQYF

J: TRBJ1-2
V: TRBV28
CDR3: CASIEGWHGYTF

J: TRBJ1-1
V: TRBV6-5
CDR3: CASSSRGGANTEAFF

J: TRBJ1-4
V: TRBV6-5
CDR3: CASSRTVGEKLFF

J: TRBJ2-5
V: TRBV5-4
CDR3: CASSFEKETQYF

J: TRBJ1-1
V: TRBV5-1
CDR3: CASSLSSWNTEAFF

J: TRBJ2-7
V: TRBV28
CDR3: CASSSGTGEYEQYF

J: TRBJ1-1
V: TRBV7-9
CDR3: CASSSPRGNTEAFF

J: TRBJ1-3
V: TRBV6-1
CDR3: CASSERVGISGNTIYF

J: TRBJ2-7
V: TRBV9
CDR3: CASSDGGQGSYEQYF

J: TRBJ1-4
V: TRBV7-8
CDR3: CASSLGYRGVGDEKLFF

J: TRBJ1-2
V: TRBV11-2
CDR3: CASSSLRRIGYTF

J: TRBJ2-7
V: TRBV5-1
CDR3: CASSFRADLYEQYF

J: TRBJ1-2
V: TRBV5-5
CDR3: CASSIRTGPYGYTF

J: TRBJ2-7
V: TRBV14
CDR3: CASSHYDRVWGEQYF

J: TRBJ1-2
V: TRBV6-1
CDR3: CASSVDRGILSGYTF

J: TRBJ2-2
V: TRBV5-4
CDR3: CASRLGDREAGELFF

J: TRBJ1-1
V: TRBV4-3
CDR3: CASSQEFDRATEAFF

J: TRBJ2-5
V: TRBV7-6
CDR3: CASSLARGSETQYF